A selection of T cell receptor beta chains follows, all from one sample in a study of blood T cell repertoires in COVID-19. Method: immunoSEQ multiplex PCR; TCRdb's copy keeps in-frame clones and lacks some. The table includes under 200,000 clones, roughly 86% detected once. The sequenced sample was peripheral blood. These receptors came from an older man with acute or convalescent COVID-19. Both conserved end residues are part of each CDR3. A D gene is named only where the DNA matches it firmly.

>.|TRBJ2-3|TRBV6-1
TGTGCCAGCAGTGAAGGAATACAGCGCACAGATACGCAGTATTTT
CASSEGIQRTDTQYF
>.|TRBJ2-3|TRBV10-3
TGTGCCATCAGTGACCACACAGATACGCAGTATTTT
CAISDHTDTQYF
>TRBD1|TRBJ1-2|TRBV6-5
TGTGCCAGCAGTCCCGGGACAGAACTCTATGGCTACACCTTC
CASSPGTELYGYTF
>TRBD2|TRBJ2-7|TRBV18
TGTGCCAGCTCATTTGGACTAGCGGGAGTGTACGAGCAGTACTTC
CASSFGLAGVYEQYF
>.|TRBJ1-6|TRBV6-5
TGTGCCAGCGCACAGGGAGTTTCTGTGTATTCACCCCTCCACTTT
CASAQGVSVYSPLHF
>TRBD2|TRBJ2-1|TRBV3-1/TRBV3-2
TGTGCCAGCAGCCTCCGGACTAGCGCCCTCGGTGGGCAGTTCTTC
CASSLRTSALGGQFF
>TRBD1|TRBJ1-1|TRBV15
TGTGCCACCAGCTTCGACAGGGACACTGAAGCTTTCTTT
CATSFDRDTEAFF
>TRBD1|TRBJ1-6|TRBV7-2
TGTGCCAGCAGGCCCGGGACAGGGGGCCGTACCCTCCACTTT
CASRPGTGGRTLHF
>.|TRBJ1-1|TRBV15
TGTGCCACCAGCAGAGATACAAATGAAGCTTTCTTT
CATSRDTNEAFF
>TRBD2|TRBJ2-1|TRBV11-1
TGTGCCAGCAGCAAGCGGGAGACCAGTAAAAACAATGAGCAGTTCTTC
CASSKRETSKNNEQFF